This section outlines one T cell receptor (beta chain) sequence together with its context. What it binds is unknown. This entry comes from a study of blood T cells in healthy people across ages. The germline V gene encodes CDR1 SGHRS and CDR2 YFSETQ. The V end lost 0 bases, the J end lost 0 bases, and 9 bases lay between the germline ends. The CDR3 loop spans 15 amino acids. General study findings and limits: Any conclusive comparison of naive versus antigen-experienced cells was prevented by using unsorted PBMCs. Age advanced and TCR beta diversity per million T cells fell, roughly linearly.

Together with a sample-barcoded 5' primer, a J-beta primer mix was included in a second PCR lasting roughly 6 to 12 cycles. TCRdb re-called the 5' RACE reads through MiXCR, storing one row per CDR3 protein. The sample yields 600,000 or so distinct CDR3 sequences, under 55% seen once. The sample consisted of blood. The sequence came from a man aged 80 or over in good health. The chain is built from TRBV5-1 and TRBJ1-2; D call uncertain. The CDR3 region is CASSLAVRSNYGYTF. CDR3 in DNA: TGCGCCAGCAGCTTGGCCGTCAGGTCTAACTATGGCTACACCTTC.